This TCR beta chain emerged from a study of cytomegalovirus exposure and HLA in healthy donors. From germline, CDR1 is SGHAT and CDR2 FQNNGV. V lost 5 bases, J lost 1 base, and 6 bases stayed unmatched. The CDR3 extends over 16 amino acids. 13 Jbeta primers and 60 Vbeta primers were used for the PCR. Assay: immunoSEQ multiplex PCR; the TCRdb copy retains only in-frame clones and omits some. The repertoire includes 90,000 to 120,000 clones, 55% to 85% of them detected once, and 7.8% sits in the top ten. The V and J genes are TRBV11-2 and TRBJ2-1, with TRBD1 matching 9 bases. The TCR originated in a man aged 30 to 39 in good health and CMV-seronegative. Sequenced: PBMCs. CDR3 DNA: TGTGCCAGCAGCCCTCTGACAGGGGGGTCCTACAATGAGCAGTTCTTC. It is translated as CASSPLTGGSYNEQFF.